Listed below are T cell receptor beta chains from one sample, sequenced in a study of blood T cell repertoires in COVID-19. Method: immunoSEQ multiplex PCR; TCRdb's copy keeps in-frame clones and lacks some. Of some 230,000 clones in the sample, around 91% were seen once. Sequences were obtained from PBMCs or T cells enriched from blood (not recorded which). All receptors derive from a woman aged 18-29 years in a cohort exposed to, infected with or recovered from COVID-19 (not recorded which). Each CDR3 is given with its conserved first and last residue. The order of the fields is clone size, J gene, D gene, V gene, CDR3 protein, CDR3 DNA. The D gene is left open where the match is weak. For some rows the clone size is stated as once, few or many, or as a class when expanded; others skip it.

>NA|TRBJ2-5|TRBD1|TRBV12-5
CASGYLGTGHLETQYF
TGTGCTAGTGGTTACCTCGGGACAGGGCATTTAGAGACCCAGTACTTC
>NA|TRBJ1-1|TRBD1|TRBV2
CASSAQGIDTEAFF
TGTGCCAGCAGTGCACAGGGGATAGACACTGAAGCTTTCTTT
>NA|TRBJ2-3|NA|TRBV19
CASSSDRPTDTQYF
TGTGCCAGTAGTTCGGACAGACCAACAGATACGCAGTATTTT
>NA|TRBJ2-7|TRBD2|TRBV27
CASSLSLSLAGGSLAEQYF
TGTGCCAGCAGTTTATCCCTCTCTCTAGCGGGAGGGTCCTTAGCCGAGCAGTACTTC
>NA|TRBJ2-2|TRBD2|TRBV10-3
CAISDPDLAVNTGELFF
TGTGCCATCAGTGATCCGGACCTAGCGGTTAACACCGGGGAGCTGTTTTTT
>NA|TRBJ2-3|NA|TRBV6-5
CASKLGEEDTQYF
TGTGCCAGCAAGCTCGGGGAGGAAGATACGCAGTATTTT
>once|TRBJ2-7|TRBD1|TRBV6-5
CASSYHQGVPYEQYF
TGTGCCAGCAGTTACCACCAGGGGGTTCCGTACGAGCAGTACTTC
>NA|TRBJ1-1|TRBD1|TRBV28
CASKSGAGGLNTEAFF
TGTGCCAGCAAAAGTGGGGCAGGGGGCCTGAACACTGAAGCTTTCTTT
>NA|TRBJ1-5|NA|TRBV4-1
CASSQDRSDNQPQHF
TGCGCCAGCAGCCAAGATCGGTCTGACAATCAGCCCCAGCATTTT
>NA|TRBJ2-2|TRBD2|TRBV7-3
CASSMGLAGVGGELFF
TGTGCCAGCAGCATGGGACTAGCGGGAGTAGGCGGGGAGCTGTTTTTT
>NA|TRBJ2-7|NA|TRBV27
CASKNRDNYEQYF
TGTGCCAGCAAAAACAGGGATAACTACGAGCAGTACTTC
>NA|TRBJ2-1|NA|TRBV7-3
CASSLTSSYNNEQFF
TGTGCCAGCAGCCTAACTAGCTCCTATAACAATGAGCAGTTCTTC
>NA|TRBJ1-2|NA|TRBV19
CASTFLGSPLSRNYGYTF
TGTGCCAGTACCTTCCTTGGGTCCCCTTTATCGAGGAACTATGGCTACACCTTC
>once|TRBJ2-3|NA|TRBV4-1
CASSPTGTQSPTDTQYF
TGCGCCAGCAGCCCCACCGGGACACAATCTCCCACAGATACGCAGTATTTT
>NA|TRBJ2-1|NA|TRBV9
CASSLRTEQFF
TGTGCCAGCAGCTTGCGGACAGAGCAGTTCTTC
>NA|TRBJ1-3|NA|TRBV6-5
CASSGVSGNTIYF
TGTGCCAGCAGCGGGGTCTCTGGAAACACCATATATTTT
>NA|TRBJ1-6|NA|TRBV21-1
CASTQTAGRNSPLHF
TGTGCCAGCACCCAAACGGCAGGGCGAAATTCACCCCTCCACTTT
>NA|TRBJ2-1|NA|TRBV9
CASSVAVSSYNEQFF
TGTGCCAGCAGCGTAGCGGTGAGCTCCTACAATGAGCAGTTCTTC
>NA|TRBJ2-7|NA|TRBV2
CASNLRTDSYEQYF
TGTGCCAGCAACTTAAGGACTGACTCCTACGAGCAGTACTTC
>NA|TRBJ1-1|NA|TRBV11-3
CASSVTRRGGESEAFF
TGTGCCAGCAGCGTAACCCGTAGAGGGGGTGAGAGTGAAGCTTTCTTT
>NA|TRBJ2-3|TRBD2|TRBV7-3
CASSPGGERGGSSTDTQYF
TGTGCCAGCAGCCCCGGCGGCGAGCGGGGGGGCTCGAGCACAGATACGCAGTATTTT
>NA|TRBJ1-4|TRBD1|TRBV11-2
CASSFDRVREKLFF
TGTGCCAGCAGCTTTGACAGGGTGCGGGAAAAACTGTTTTTT
>NA|TRBJ1-2|TRBD1|TRBV5-6
CASSSLTGDSTYGYTF
TGTGCCAGCAGCTCCCTGACGGGGGACAGCACCTATGGCTACACCTTC
>NA|TRBJ2-2|NA|TRBV5-1
CASSLGQAANTGELFF
TGCGCCAGCAGCTTGGGGCAGGCCGCGAACACCGGGGAGCTGTTTTTT
>NA|TRBJ2-1|NA|TRBV7-3
CASSLAASGNEQFF
TGTGCCAGCAGCCTAGCAGCATCGGGCAATGAGCAGTTCTTC
>once|TRBJ1-4|TRBD1|TRBV5-1
CASSWDRGREKLFF
TGCGCCAGCAGCTGGGACAGGGGCCGGGAAAAACTGTTTTTT
>NA|TRBJ1-2|NA|TRBV7-9
CASSSGDFESF
TGTGCCAGCAGCTCGGGGGACTTCGAGAGCTTC
>NA|TRBJ2-1|TRBD1|TRBV27
CASRKGAEQFF
TGTGCCAGCCGTAAGGGGGCGGAGCAGTTCTTC
>NA|TRBJ1-2|TRBD1|TRBV12-3/TRBV12-4
CASRSGQGGGYTF
TGTGCCAGCAGATCGGGACAGGGGGGTGGCTACACCTTC
>NA|TRBJ1-2|NA|TRBV14
CASSPQGYGYTF
TGTGCCAGCAGCCCGCAGGGGTATGGCTACACCTTC
>NA|TRBJ1-4|NA|TRBV10-3
CATSGSTNEKLFF
TGTGCCACCTCAGGGTCAACTAATGAAAAACTGTTTTTT
>NA|TRBJ2-3|NA|TRBV28
CASSLWRLDRTDTQYF
TGTGCCAGCAGTTTATGGCGACTAGACCGCACAGATACGCAGTATTTT
>NA|TRBJ2-5|NA|TRBV5-1
CASLPGGETQYF
TGCGCCAGCCTCCCCGGCGGAGAGACCCAGTACTTC
>NA|TRBJ2-3|TRBD2|TRBV28
CASSSTSGRKEDTQYF
TGTGCCAGCAGTTCCACTAGCGGGAGGAAGGAAGATACGCAGTATTTT
>NA|TRBJ2-7|NA|TRBV12-3/TRBV12-4
CASSFTMTEQYF
TGTGCCAGCAGCTTTACTATGACCGAGCAGTACTTC
>NA|TRBJ2-5|TRBD2|TRBV7-8
CASSLARLAGVETQYF
TGTGCCAGCAGCTTAGCGAGACTAGCGGGAGTGGAGACCCAGTACTTC
>NA|TRBJ2-3|NA|TRBV10-3
CAISNSGEHTQYF
TGTGCCATCAGTAACTCTGGGGAGCATACGCAGTATTTT
>NA|TRBJ2-1|NA|TRBV11-2
CATASGESGWSSYNEQFF
TGTGCCACAGCAAGTGGGGAGAGCGGCTGGAGCTCCTACAATGAGCAGTTCTTC
>NA|TRBJ1-6|NA|TRBV5-1
CASKEEYNSPLHF
TGCGCCAGCAAGGAGGAATACAATTCACCCCTCCACTTT
>few|TRBJ1-5|NA|TRBV7-9
CASSAGGGGNQPQHF
TGTGCCAGCAGCGCCGGTGGCGGAGGAAATCAGCCCCAGCATTTT
>NA|TRBJ2-1|NA|TRBV19
CASSIGESSYNEQFF
TGTGCCAGTAGTATCGGGGAGAGCTCCTACAATGAGCAGTTCTTC
>once|TRBJ1-5|TRBD1|TRBV24-1
CATSRGPYDQPQHF
TGTGCCACCAGCAGGGGGCCATACGATCAGCCCCAGCATTTT
>once|TRBJ1-1|TRBD1|TRBV2
CASETGVNTEAFF
TGTGCCAGTGAGACAGGGGTGAACACTGAAGCTTTCTTT
>NA|TRBJ1-2|NA|TRBV19
CASSIQGRNYGYTF
TGTGCCAGTAGTATACAGGGAAGGAACTATGGCTACACCTTC
>NA|TRBJ2-5|NA|TRBV30
CAWSLGVETQYF
TGTGCCTGGTCGCTAGGCGTGGAGACCCAGTACTTC
>NA|TRBJ1-5|NA|TRBV7-8
CASSLASVSNQPQHF
TGTGCCAGCAGCTTAGCCAGTGTTAGCAATCAGCCCCAGCATTTT
>once|TRBJ1-5|TRBD1|TRBV7-3
CASSLTTGGGNQPQHF
TGTGCCAGCAGCTTAACGACAGGGGGCGGCAATCAGCCCCAGCATTTT
>NA|TRBJ1-4|TRBD1|TRBV6-5
CATSSGTGGAKLFF
TGTGCCACCAGTAGTGGGACAGGGGGGGCGAAACTGTTTTTT
>NA|TRBJ1-5|NA|TRBV24-1
CATSESTLPWTGVGNQPQHF
TGTGCCACCAGTGAGTCGACCCTTCCATGGACGGGGGTGGGCAATCAGCCCCAGCATTTT
>NA|TRBJ1-2|TRBD1|TRBV19
CASSPRDSRTYGYTF
TGTGCCAGTAGTCCTAGGGACAGTCGAACATATGGCTACACCTTC
>NA|TRBJ2-7|TRBD1|TRBV19
CASSPGTGTYEQYF
TGTGCCAGTAGTCCGGGGACAGGGACCTACGAGCAGTACTTC
>NA|TRBJ2-7|NA|TRBV7-6
CASSLVAAGPVSYEQYF
TGTGCCAGCAGCTTGGTGGCGGCGGGCCCCGTTTCCTACGAGCAGTACTTC
>NA|TRBJ1-1|NA|TRBV6-1
CASSEAVGVGNTEAFF
TGTGCCAGCAGTGAAGCTGTGGGTGTGGGCAACACTGAAGCTTTCTTT
>NA|TRBJ1-4|NA|TRBV19
CASSIQGAASEKLFF
TGTGCCAGTAGTATCCAAGGCGCCGCTAGTGAAAAACTGTTTTTT
>NA|TRBJ1-2|NA|TRBV6-4
CASSDSQGYGYTF
TGTGCCAGCAGTGACTCTCAGGGCTATGGCTACACCTTC
>NA|TRBJ1-2|NA|TRBV6-2/TRBV6-3
CASSSEMRYGYTF
TGTGCCAGCAGTTCCGAGATGCGCTATGGCTACACCTTC
>NA|TRBJ1-5|TRBD1|TRBV5-8
CASSLIAGGHF
TGTGCCAGCAGCTTGATAGCAGGGGGGCATTTT
>NA|TRBJ1-2|NA|TRBV28
CASAVATNYGYTF
TGTGCCAGCGCCGTAGCTACTAACTATGGCTACACCTTC